This TCR beta chain is drawn from a study of blood T cell repertoires in COVID-19. As for the study in general: Acute and convalescent COVID-19 samples came from the United States, Italy and Spain. PBMCs, B-cell-depleted T cells, or T cells were the source of the cDNA or gDNA that made up the material.

Trimming removed 0 bases at V and 4 bases at J, with 16 bases between. Germline V gene lookup returns CDR1 SNHLY and CDR2 FYNNEI. CDR3 length equals 16 residues. This clone appeared a single time. Original analysis: From reference gene primer amplification, estimates of nucleated cell counts were derived. Method: immunoSEQ multiplex PCR; TCRdb's copy keeps in-frame clones and lacks some. V, J and clone size derive from that table, while D and trimming were established from the DNA sequence. The sample yields about 51,000 clones, approximately 84% seen once. The receptor was derived from a man between 45 and 60 years old with acute or convalescent COVID-19. The sequenced material came from peripheral blood. The chain is built from TRBV2 and TRBJ2-7; possible D gene TRBD2, 5 bases. The CDR3 region is CASSEASFGLQYEQYF. Written as DNA, the CDR3 is TGTGCCAGCAGTGAAGCGTCTTTCGGACTCCAATACGAGCAGTACTTC.